The 20 T cell receptor beta chains listed next were all sequenced from one sample in a study of blood T cell repertoires in COVID-19. The method was immunoSEQ multiplex PCR; TCRdb's version includes in-frame clones alone and lacks a portion of them. The sample lists roughly 60,000 clones, about nine tenths occurring once. Input material: peripheral blood. The receptors were sampled from a human donor with acute or convalescent COVID-19. The donor label of this sample is uncertain.

V is TRBV6-5 and J is TRBJ1-1, with 9 bases that match TRBD1. From germline, CDR1 is MNHEY and CDR2 SVGAGI. The CDR3 is 14 residues long. V shed 2 bases, J shed 4 bases, and the junction held 2 bases outside the gene matches. The chain's CDR3 is CASSYQDRGTEAFF. CDR3 nucleotide sequence: TGTGCCAGCAGTTACCAGGACAGGGGCACTGAAGCTTTCTTT.

V gene TRBV5-4 combines with J gene TRBJ1-2; TRBD1 is a possible D gene (5 bases). The germline V gene has CDR1 SGHNT and CDR2 YYREEE (reference sequence). V lost 2 bases and J 8 bases, leaving 13 bases between the germline ends. CDR3 length: 13 residues. CDR3: CASSFESGLGYTF. As DNA, the CDR3 is TGTGCCAGCAGCTTCGAGTCAGGGCTAGGCTACACCTTC.

The DNA for the CDR3 is TGTGCCAGCAGCTACGCGGCGGGAGATAGAGATACGCAGTATTTT. It specifies CASSYAAGDRDTQYF. The rearrangement uses TRBV7-3 and TRBJ2-3; 7 bases map to TRBD2. Germline trimming cut 4 bases from V and 5 bases from J; bases unmatched to any gene: 9. The germline V gene encodes CDR1 SGHTA and CDR2 FQGTGA. The CDR3 has 15 amino acids.

The chain couples TRBV24-1 to TRBJ2-5; 14 bases map to TRBD2. The V and J ends lost 4 bases and 5 bases, in that order; junction bases with no gene match: 5. This CDR3 comprises 16 residues. Germline assignment: CDR1 KGHDR and CDR2 SFDVKD. CDR3 coding DNA: TGTGCCACCAGTGAAGGACTAGCGGGGGGCCTGGAGACCCAGTACTTC. Protein sequence: CATSEGLAGGLETQYF.

V and J are TRBV5-1 and TRBJ1-2, with 9 bases matching TRBD1. There are 16 residues in the CDR3. With V trimmed by 1 base and J by 6 bases, 10 bases remained unmatched. Per the germline V gene, CDR1 is SGHRS and CDR2 is YFSETQ. The CDR3 loop reads CASSLSGTGSLNGYTF. In DNA form, the CDR3 reads TGCGCCAGCAGCTTGTCAGGGACAGGGAGCCTTAATGGCTACACCTTC.

The genes are TRBV11-3 and TRBJ2-2; 8 bases align to TRBD1. Germline CDR1 SGHNT, CDR2 YENEEA. This CDR3 is 15 amino acids long. V lost 3 bases and J lost 5; bases outside the gene matches: 5. The CDR3 DNA follows: TGTGCCAGCAGCTTGGCAGGGGGCGTAACCGGGGAGCTGTTTTTT. As protein: CASSLAGGVTGELFF.

The genes are TRBV25-1 and TRBJ2-1; no clear D gene. Trimming removed 3 bases from V and 6 bases from J, with 9 bases in between. Germline lookup yields CDR1 MGHDK and CDR2 SYGVNS. This CDR3 has 13 residues. The CDR3 nucleotides read TGTGCCAGCAGTGAGTTAAGAGGCAATGAGCAGTTCTTC. It yields the protein CASSELRGNEQFF.

This chain uses TRBV19 with TRBJ2-6; perhaps TRBD1 as D (5 bases). The CDR3 is 17 amino acids. CDR1 and CDR2 from the germline V gene are LNHDA and SQIVND (reference sequence). Trimming pared 5 bases from V and 0 bases from J, leaving 14 bases between. The CDR3 DNA reads as TGTGCCAGTAGTTCCTTGGACAATGTCTCTGGGGCCAACGTCCTGACTTTC. This translates into CASSSLDNVSGANVLTF. The full variable domain, its missing parts supplied by reference TRBV19 and TRBJ2-6, is DGGITQSPKYLFRKEGQNVTLSCEQNLNHDAMYWYRQDPGQGLRLIYYSQIVNDFQKGDIAEGYSVSREKKESFPLTVTSAQKNPTAFYLCASSSLDNVSGANVLTFGAGSRLTVL.

The V gene is TRBV11-2, the J gene TRBJ2-7; 7 nucleotides agree with TRBD2. J was trimmed by 5 bases and V by 2 bases; bases with no gene match: 6. The CDR3 consists of 14 residues. In germline, CDR1 is SGHAT, CDR2 FQNNGV. In DNA, the CDR3 is TGTGCCAGCAGCTTATCGGGAGGAACCCACGAGCAGTACTTC. Translating gives CASSLSGGTHEQYF.

This rearrangement joins TRBV3-1 (or the pseudogene TRBV3-2) to TRBJ2-5, with 10 bases that match TRBD2. This CDR3 has 15 amino acids. Looked up from germline, CDR1 is LGHDT and CDR2 is YNNKEL (reference sequence). V trimming: 1 base; J trimming: 4 bases; junction bases outside the gene matches: 3. The DNA of the CDR3 is TGTGCCAGCAGCCAAGGGACTAGCGGAAGAGAGACCCAGTACTTC. It translates to CASSQGTSGRETQYF.

CDR3 in DNA: TGTGCCAGCAGTTTACGAGGGACAGACCAGTTCAATGAGCAGTTCTTC. It yields the protein CASSLRGTDQFNEQFF. The V call is TRBV27, the J call TRBJ2-1; the match to TRBD1 covers 7 bases. Germline CDR1 is MNHEY and CDR2 is SMNVEV (reference sequence). J was trimmed by 6 bases and V by 2 bases; bases with no gene match: 10. There are 16 residues in the CDR3.

The chain joins TRBV4-1 to TRBJ2-1; D is perhaps TRBD2 (5 bases). The germline V and J ends were trimmed by 5 bases and 4 bases, with 15 bases remaining between them. CDR1 MGHRA and CDR2 YSYEKL come from the germline V gene. The CDR3 has 15 amino acids. This CDR3 is CASSSSSGLYNEQFF. The CDR3, as DNA: TGCGCCAGCAGCTCATCCTCAGGACTTTACAATGAGCAGTTCTTC.

In this sample, this clone turned up a few times. At one end the junction does not follow the germline gene, possibly because of a read error. The V gene is TRBV5-4, the J gene TRBJ1-2; 9 bases agree with TRBD1. The germline V gene encodes CDR1 SGHNT and CDR2 YYREEE (reference sequence). This CDR3 contains 14 residues. CDR3 sequence: CASSSPTGGFRGLF. CDR3 coding DNA: TGTGCCAGCAGCTCACCGACAGGGGGATTTAGGGGTCTCTTC.

V is TRBV28 and J is TRBJ1-1; 10 nucleotides agree with TRBD1. Germline loops: CDR1 MDHEN, CDR2 SYDVKM. The CDR3 consists of 15 residues. With 7 bases clipped from V and 1 base from J, the junction kept 6 bases outside the gene matches. As DNA, the CDR3 is TGTGCCAGCACTACCGGGACAGGGGCGAACACTGAAGCTTTCTTT. It codes for CASTTGTGANTEAFF.

The chain combines TRBV7-8 with TRBJ1-1; 9 nucleotides line up with TRBD1. There are 15 residues in the CDR3. Germline V CDR1 and CDR2: SGHVS, FQNEAQ. V gave up 4 bases and J gave up 8 bases; unmatched junction bases: 11. CDR3 in amino acids: CASSSRKTGTGEAFF. The DNA of the CDR3 is TGTGCCAGCAGCTCGAGAAAAACCGGGACAGGGGAAGCTTTCTTT.

V usage is TRBV3-1 (or the pseudogene TRBV3-2) and J usage is TRBJ2-3; 9 nucleotides match TRBD2. This CDR3 is 16 amino acids long. Trimming removed 4 bases from V and 0 bases from J; junction bases left unmatched: 5. CDR1 LGHDT and CDR2 YNNKEL come from the germline V gene (reference sequence). Here the CDR3 reads CASSLNGLASTDTQYF. Written as DNA, the CDR3 is TGTGCCAGCAGCCTTAACGGACTAGCGAGCACAGATACGCAGTATTTT.

V and J are TRBV19 and TRBJ1-5; D is possibly TRBD1 (6 bases). V lost 2 bases and J lost 3, with 14 bases in between. Germline V lookup: CDR1 LNHDA, CDR2 SQIVND (reference sequence). The CDR3 loop spans 16 amino acids. In nucleotides, the CDR3 is TGTGCCAGTAGTATAAGTGGCAGGGGCAACAATCAGCCCCAGCATTTT. Translated, it gives CASSISGRGNNQPQHF.

The gene calls are TRBV28 and TRBJ2-2; 8 positions match TRBD1. The J segment lost 4 bases and the V segment lost 2 bases, leaving 3 bases of the junction unmatched. Germline CDR1 is MDHEN and CDR2 is SYDVKM. The CDR3 extends over 15 amino acids. CDR3 sequence (DNA): TGTGCCAGCAGTTTAGACAGGGGAGGCACCGGGGAGCTGTTTTTT. Translation: CASSLDRGGTGELFF.

This sequence joins TRBV4-1 and TRBJ1-2; 7 bases match TRBD1. The V gene end was trimmed by 4 bases and the J gene end by 5 bases; junction bases not matched to a gene: 10. The CDR3 spans 15 residues. Germline V gives CDR1 MGHRA, CDR2 YSYEKL. The chain's CDR3 is CASSLVRDSSYGYTF. CDR3 sequence (DNA): TGCGCCAGCAGCCTGGTCCGGGACAGTTCATATGGCTACACCTTC.

This sequence joins TRBV7-9 and TRBJ2-4; 9 positions agree with TRBD1. V dropped 5 bases and J dropped 7; count of bases not matched to a gene: 12. The length of the CDR3 is 16 residues. Germline V CDR1 and CDR2: SEHNR, FQNEAQ (reference sequence). CDR3 residues: CASSQRLGTGMNIQYF. The CDR3 DNA sequence: TGTGCCAGCAGCCAACGGCTCGGGACAGGGATGAACATTCAGTACTTC.